This T cell receptor beta chain was captured in a study of technical replicates of blood from a handful of donors. The CDR3 consists of 14 residues. V shed 5 bases and J shed 10 bases, with 17 bases lying between them. Germline CDR1 SGHAT, CDR2 FQNNGV. The protocol was immunoSEQ multiplex PCR, while the TCRdb copy is restricted to in-frame clones and leaves out a portion. This table holds over 85,000 clones, about 95% found once. The chain combines TRBV11-2 with TRBJ1-4, with TRBD1 as a possible D gene (5 bases). The sequencing input was T cells isolated from PBMCs. This sequence was found in a human donor in good health. The CDR3 bases are TGTGCCAGCAGCCCCCCGGTCAGGGAAGGAAAACTGTTTTTT. It translates to CASSPPVREGKLFF. The full variable domain, its missing parts supplied by reference TRBV11-2 and TRBJ1-4, is EAGVAQSPRYKIIEKRQSVAFWCNPISGHATLYWYQQILGQGPKLLIQFQNNGVVDDSQLPKDRFSAERLKGVDSTLKIQPAKLEDSAVYLCASSPPVREGKLFFGSGTQLSVL.